This record covers a single T cell receptor beta chain. Sequencing was performed with immunoSEQ multiplex PCR; in TCRdb, only in-frame clones are kept and a portion is missing. The sample holds about 380,000 clones, about 90% seen once. V lost 0 bases, J lost 7 bases, and 5 bases stayed unmatched. CDR3 length: 15 residues. The germline V gene encodes CDR1 SGHNT and CDR2 YENEEA. This specimen comes from a study of blood T cell repertoires in COVID-19. Background on the study: The samples span acute and convalescent COVID-19 from the United States, Italy and Spain.

Participant age was roughly 18 to 90 years, and participants resided in roughly 25 US areas. Allocation to cohorts depended on clinical history reported by the participants. Sequencing was done on a sample of PBMCs or T cells enriched from blood (not recorded which). The chain has TRBV11-3 and TRBJ1-3; 8 bases are shared with TRBD1. This clonotype originated in a woman in her 30s who had recovered from COVID-19. The CDR3, as DNA: TGTGCCAGCAGCTTAGAGGCAGGGGGCGCGAACACCATATATTTT. This translates into CASSLEAGGANTIYF.